Below, 6 T cell receptor beta chains from the same sample are listed, as sequenced in a study of blood T cells in healthy people across ages. For the second PCR, which ran for about 7 to 11 cycles, a sample-barcoded 5' primer and a J-beta primer mix were used. Via MiXCR, TCRdb re-called the 5' RACE reads, giving one row per CDR3 protein. The data hold 450,000 to 700,000 distinct CDR3 sequences, with 27% observed a single time. The sample was blood. The receptors here all came from a woman in her sixties or seventies in good health.

This clonotype was observed a few times. This rearrangement joins TRBV27 to TRBJ2-3; 12 positions agree with TRBD1. The CDR3 extends over 15 amino acids. Trimming took 3 bases from V and 5 from J; bases not matched to a gene: 3. Germline V CDR1 and CDR2: MNHEY, SMNVEV (reference sequence). The CDR3 nucleotides read TGTGCCAGCAGTTTTGGGACAGGGGGCAGAGATACGCAGTATTTT. This translates into CASSFGTGGRDTQYF.

In its sample, this clonotype was seen a few times. The chain carries TRBV7-3 and TRBJ2-3, with D perhaps TRBD2 (6 bases). The V end lost 2 bases, the J end lost 3 bases, and 12 bases lay between the germline ends. Germline values: CDR1 SGHTA, CDR2 FQGTGA. The CDR3 covers 15 residues. CDR3 in amino acids: CASSLVGGRTDTQYF. CDR3 coding DNA: TGTGCCAGCAGCTTAGTCGGGGGTCGAACAGATACGCAGTATTTT.

The V gene is TRBV20-1, the J gene TRBJ1-1, with D possibly TRBD1 on 6 matching bases. Trimming left V 0 bases short and J 1 base short, with 12 bases between. This CDR3 has 15 residues. In germline, CDR1 is DFQATT, CDR2 SNEGSKA (reference sequence). The CDR3 DNA reads as TGCAGTGCTAGAGATCAGGGCAGGGGGAACACTGAAGCTTTCTTT. This sequence encodes CSARDQGRGNTEAFF.

This clonotype occurred a few times. V is TRBV20-1 and J is TRBJ1-2; 8 bases are shared with TRBD1. This CDR3 comprises 12 residues. The germline CDR1 and CDR2 sequences are DFQATT and SNEGSKA (reference sequence). V shed 4 bases, J shed 3 bases, and the junction held 1 base outside the gene matches. The CDR3 DNA reads as TGCAGTGCTACGACAGGGGACTATGGCTACACCTTC. Translation: CSATTGDYGYTF.

Remarks on this clonotype: One junction end disagrees with the germline gene, perhaps due to a read error. J is TRBJ2-1 and V is TRBV30; 9 nucleotides line up with TRBD2. Germline V gives CDR1 GTSNPN, CDR2 SVGIG (reference sequence). The CDR3 covers 13 residues. The CDR3 coding sequence is TGTGCCTGCCGAGGGACTAGCCTATCTACTCTGTACTTC. This codes for CACRGTSLSTLYF.

Here the CDR3 DNA reads TGCGCCAGCAGCTTGGCCGGGACAGGGTATGGAAACACCATATATTTT. Translated, it gives CASSLAGTGYGNTIYF. This chain joins TRBV5-1 and TRBJ1-3, with 9 nucleotides matching TRBD1. CDR3 size: 16 residues. Germline lookup yields CDR1 SGHRS and CDR2 YFSETQ. The junction had 4 bases not matched to a gene; V was cut back by 0 bases and J by 3 bases.